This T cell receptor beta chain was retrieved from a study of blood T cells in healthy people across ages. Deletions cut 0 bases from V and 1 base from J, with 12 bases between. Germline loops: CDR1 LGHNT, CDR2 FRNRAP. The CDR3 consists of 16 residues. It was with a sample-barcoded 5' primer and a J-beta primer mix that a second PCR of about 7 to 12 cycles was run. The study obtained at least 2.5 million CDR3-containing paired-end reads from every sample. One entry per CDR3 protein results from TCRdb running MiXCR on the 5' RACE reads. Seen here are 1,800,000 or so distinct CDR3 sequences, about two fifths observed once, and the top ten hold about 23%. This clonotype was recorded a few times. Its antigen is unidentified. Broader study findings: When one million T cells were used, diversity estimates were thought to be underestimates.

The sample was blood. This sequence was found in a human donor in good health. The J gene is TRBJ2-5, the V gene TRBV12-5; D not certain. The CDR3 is CASGLVHGEAQETQYF. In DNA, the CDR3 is TGTGCTAGTGGTTTGGTACATGGAGAAGCCCAAGAGACCCAGTACTTC.